This TCR beta chain was found in a study of T cells after somatic rescue of genetic block. The table came from immunoSEQ multiplex PCR; TCRdb's copy has only in-frame clones and leaves some out. The sample records roughly 12,000 clones, 74% being singletons. This CDR3 comprises 15 residues. Germline V gene sequence: CDR1 SNHLY, CDR2 FYNNEI. The V gene end was trimmed by 8 bases and the J gene end by 4 bases; junction bases not matched to a gene: 9. The sample consisted of peripheral blood mononuclear cells (PBMCs). The receptor comes from a boy aged 10-17 years. This chain joins TRBV2 and TRBJ2-1, with 9 bases matching TRBD2. The CDR3 coding sequence is TGTGCCAGCGAAAAGGGACTAGCAATATACAATGAGCAGTTCTTC. Residues: CASEKGLAIYNEQFF. Full variable domain (missing parts from reference TRBV2 and TRBJ2-1): EPEVTQTPSHQVTQMGQEVILRCVPISNHLYFYWYRQILGQKVEFLVSFYNNEISEKSEIFDDQFSVERPDGSNFTLKIRSTKLEDSAMYFCASEKGLAIYNEQFFGPGTRLTVL.